The 26 T cell receptor beta chains reported below all come from one sample, sequenced in a study of response to subunit inactivated influenza vaccine listed by TCRdb under 2018. The method was RT-PCR. The sequencer listed for this sample is Illumina HiSeq 2500. In-frame beta chains were kept once TCRdb had trimmed the public reads at Q25 with fastp and called clones with MiXCR. Rows are unified per CDR3 protein, each entry keeping the most common DNA and genes. Recorded for this sample are some 600,000 distinct CDR3 sequences; around 15% of them occurred a single time. The top ten clones comprise roughly 7.2% of the sample. Specimen: PBMCs from blood, collected 14 to 15 days before vaccination. The receptor source for this set is a man aged 45-60 years who received an inactivated influenza vaccine. Donor details come from another sample of the same person, matched by shared clones.

The chain couples TRBV5-1 to TRBJ1-4; possible D gene TRBD1, 5 bases. The V end lost 4 bases, the J end lost 3 bases, and 16 bases lay between the germline ends. The CDR3 extends over 16 amino acids. The V gene's germline CDR1 is SGHRS and CDR2 YFSETQ. CDR3 bases: TGCGCCAGCAGCGGGGCAGCGGTTGGTGCTAATGAAAAACTGTTTTTT. Its translation: CASSGAAVGANEKLFF.

The genes are TRBV4-2 and TRBJ2-3; 10 nucleotides line up with TRBD2. Losses at the gene ends were 4 bases for V and 2 bases for J; bases not matched to a gene: 6. CDR1 is LGHNA, CDR2 YNFKEQ, per germline. CDR3 length equals 16 residues. The CDR3 sequence is CASSPRTSGLTDTQYF. CDR3 nucleotides: TGTGCCAGCAGCCCCCGGACTAGCGGCCTCACAGATACGCAGTATTTT.

In this sample, this clonotype turned up many times. The gene calls are TRBV6-5 and TRBJ2-1; 11 bases align to TRBD2. The CDR3 sequence is 17 residues long. Per germline, CDR1 MNHEY and CDR2 SVGAGI. J was trimmed by 0 bases and V by 3 bases; bases with no gene match: 4. The CDR3 loop reads CASSYISGRVSYNEQFF. CDR3 sequence (DNA): TGTGCCAGCAGTTATATTAGCGGGAGGGTCTCCTACAATGAGCAGTTCTTC.

With respect to this clonotype: Possible read error: a much larger clone is one base away. The chain employs TRBV11-2 and TRBJ2-1; D is unclear. Germline CDR1 SGHAT, CDR2 FQNNGV. The CDR3 is made up of 12 amino acids. The CDR3 DNA reads TGTGCCAGAAGCTCAGGAGTGAGTGAGCAGTTCTTC. Translating gives CARSSGVSEQFF.

J is TRBJ2-5 and V is TRBV7-3; no clear D. This CDR3 contains 16 residues. With 6 bases removed from V and 5 bases from J, the gap between germline ends came to 22 bases. Germline V gives CDR1 SGHTA, CDR2 FQGTGA. CDR3 region: CASRELLDGPGETQYF. The CDR3 region has the DNA TGTGCCAGCAGGGAGCTTTTGGATGGCCCTGGGGAGACCCAGTACTTC.

Only a few counts were recorded for this clonotype. This chain links TRBV27 with TRBJ2-7; no definite D call. The CDR3 extends over 15 amino acids. Germline V CDR1 and CDR2: MNHEY, SMNVEV (reference sequence). The V end was cut by 3 bases, the J end by 3 bases, with 15 bases between. The CDR3, as DNA: TGTGCCAGCAGTTTTTCGGGCCAGAGTTTCTACGAGCAGTACTTC. This codes for CASSFSGQSFYEQYF.

The genes are TRBV15 and TRBJ2-7; D may be TRBD2 (6 bases). This CDR3 contains 14 residues. The V and J ends lost 4 bases and 4 bases respectively, with 14 bases between them. From germline, CDR1 is LNHNV and CDR2 YYDKDF (reference sequence). The CDR3 sequence is CATSTGLIPYEQYF. CDR3 DNA: TGTGCCACCAGCACGGGACTGATTCCTTACGAGCAGTACTTC. Filled out from reference TRBV15 and TRBJ2-7, the complete variable domain reads DAMVIQNPRYQVTQFGKPVTLSCSQTLNHNVMYWYQQKSSQAPKLLFHYYDKDFNNEADTPDNFQSRRPNTSFCFLDIRSPGLGDTAMYLCATSTGLIPYEQYFGPGTRLTVT.

This clonotype was seen a few times. V is TRBV29-1 and J is TRBJ1-4; the match to TRBD1 covers 7 bases. With V trimmed by 3 bases and J by 8 bases, 9 bases remained unmatched. The germline gives CDR1 SQVTM, CDR2 ANQGSEA. This CDR3 comprises 14 residues. As DNA, the CDR3 is TGCAGCGTTGACACAGGGGCCGGAGGAGAAAAACTGTTTTTT. Protein sequence: CSVDTGAGGEKLFF.

Remarks on this clonotype: This could be a read error, since a much larger clone is one nucleotide away. In this CDR3 the conserved last residue, phenylalanine or tryptophan, is missing, so a read error is likely. The chain recombines TRBV28 with TRBJ2-1, with D maybe TRBD2 (6 bases). Germline CDR1 and CDR2: MDHEN and SYDVKM. Trimming cost V 0 bases and J 9 bases, with 12 bases left between them. The CDR3 is made up of 14 amino acids. The CDR3 loop is CASSLWQGGGEQFI. CDR3 coding DNA: TGTGCCAGCAGTTTATGGCAGGGAGGAGGTGAGCAGTTCATC.

At least ten counts were recorded for this clonotype. The rearrangement uses TRBV6-2 or TRBV6-3 and TRBJ2-1; 10 bases map to TRBD2. V shed 0 bases, J shed 0 bases, and the junction held 11 bases outside the gene matches. This CDR3 spans 20 amino acids. Germline values: CDR1 MNHEY, CDR2 SVGEGT. In DNA form, the CDR3 reads TGTGCCAGCAGTTACTCGATGAGTCTAGCGGGAGCCAGCTCCTACAATGAGCAGTTCTTC. Protein product: CASSYSMSLAGASSYNEQFF.

This clonotype showed up just a few times. V gene TRBV12-3 or TRBV12-4 combines with J gene TRBJ2-5, with 8 bases fitting TRBD1. The CDR3 runs to 12 residues. Trimming at V came to 3 bases and at J to 13 bases, leaving 7 bases not matched to a gene. The CDR3 sequence: CASSFGDRGPYF. The CDR3 region has the DNA TGTGCCAGCAGTTTTGGTGACAGGGGTCCGTACTTC.

Only a few counts were recorded for this clonotype. The J gene is TRBJ2-7, the V gene TRBV7-2; 7 positions agree with TRBD1. Germline trimming cut 3 bases from V and 5 bases from J; bases unmatched to any gene: 10. Germline V gives CDR1 SGHTA, CDR2 FQGNSA. This CDR3 has 15 amino acids. The CDR3 DNA reads as TGTGCCAGCAGCTTGGGGCTACAGGGGTCCCACGAGCAGTACTTC. Translated: CASSLGLQGSHEQYF.

J is TRBJ2-1 and V is TRBV10-3; D remains ambiguous. Germline V gene lookup returns CDR1 ENHRY and CDR2 SYGVKD. The CDR3 totals 14 residues. V was cut by 9 bases and J by 2 bases, with 14 bases left in between. The CDR3 DNA is TGTGCCATACACACCGGGCAGACCTACAATGAGCAGTTCTTC. Translating it yields CAIHTGQTYNEQFF.

This clonotype was picked up a small number of times. This chain connects TRBV2 to TRBJ1-2, with 8 bases that match TRBD1. V shed 6 bases and J 7 bases; nucleotides not matched to a gene: 4. CDR1 is SNHLY and CDR2 is FYNNEI in the germline V gene. The CDR3 is 12 residues long. The CDR3 bases are TGTGCCAGCAGACTCGACAGGGGTGGCTACACCTTC. It specifies CASRLDRGGYTF.

This clonotype was found many times. The chain uses TRBV5-8 and TRBJ1-2, with TRBD1 as a possible D gene (5 bases). Germline assignment: CDR1 SGHTS and CDR2 YDEGEE. Between the trimmed V and J ends, which lost 4 bases and 7 bases, there was a span of 14 bases. The CDR3 has 13 amino acids. The CDR3 loop reads CASSPTGGGGYTF. In nucleotides, the CDR3 is TGTGCCAGCAGCCCGACTGGGGGTGGTGGCTACACCTTC.

This clonotype has a handful of counts. The chain has TRBV30 and TRBJ2-1, with 9 bases matching TRBD1. The length of the CDR3 is 16 residues. V lost 3 bases and J lost 2; bases outside the gene matches: 8. Germline V gene sequence: CDR1 GTSNPN, CDR2 SVGIG (reference sequence). The CDR3 sequence: CAWSRGQGITYNEQFF. In DNA, the CDR3 is TGTGCCTGGAGCCGGGGACAGGGAATCACCTACAATGAGCAGTTCTTC.

J is TRBJ2-1 and V is TRBV5-1; D unresolved. The CDR3 sequence is 15 residues long. Germline V CDR1 and CDR2: SGHRS, YFSETQ. The V end lost 6 bases, the J end lost 3 bases, and 16 bases lay between the germline ends. CDR3 nucleotide sequence: TGCGCCAGCATCCGAGAGACTTCCCGCTACAATGAGCAGTTCTTC. Protein product: CASIRETSRYNEQFF.

The chain recombines TRBV5-1 with TRBJ2-5; D call uncertain. The germline gives CDR1 SGHRS, CDR2 YFSETQ. The CDR3 totals 12 residues. Trimming removed 4 bases from V and 5 bases from J, with 9 bases in between. CDR3 residues: CASSGSGETQYF. The DNA of the CDR3 is TGCGCCAGCAGCGGTTCGGGTGAGACCCAGTACTTC.

This chain links TRBV29-1 with TRBJ1-2; D is possibly TRBD1 (6 bases). The CDR3 is 12 residues long. V lost 1 base and J 6 bases, leaving 9 bases between the germline ends. Germline-derived CDR1 and CDR2 are SQVTM and ANQGSEA. CDR3 amino acids: CSVEARGDGYTF. In nucleotides, the CDR3 is TGCAGCGTTGAAGCCAGGGGTGATGGCTACACCTTC.

This clonotype was recorded a few times. The chain recombines TRBV7-9 with TRBJ2-1; a possible D gene is TRBD1 (6 bases). V lost 5 bases and J lost 7, with 18 bases in between. Germline V lookup: CDR1 SEHNR, CDR2 FQNEAQ (reference sequence). The length of the CDR3 is 15 residues. This CDR3 is CASSRLKDRLNEQFF. The DNA for the CDR3 is TGTGCCAGCAGCCGCCTAAAGGACAGACTTAATGAGCAGTTCTTC.

This clonotype showed up just a few times. The chain is built from TRBV4-1 and TRBJ2-1; tentative D call: TRBD2 (7 bases). CDR3 length: 17 residues. Germline CDR1 reads MGHRA; CDR2 reads YSYEKL. Trimming shortened V by 1 base and J by 1 base, and 14 bases separated the two germline ends. The CDR3 loop is CASSQAPRGGSYNEQFF. CDR3 DNA: TGCGCCAGCAGCCAAGCCCCAAGGGGGGGTTCCTACAATGAGCAGTTCTTC.

Concerning this clonotype: A much larger clone sits a single nucleotide away, making a read error possible. The chain links TRBV27 to TRBJ2-1; 7 bases align to TRBD2. In germline, CDR1 is MNHEY, CDR2 SMNVEV (reference sequence). This CDR3 has 15 residues. The CDR3 is CASSNLAVSYSEQFF. CDR3 in DNA: TGTGCCAGCAGCAATCTAGCGGTATCCTACAGTGAGCAGTTCTTC.

This chain joins TRBV19 and TRBJ2-2, with D unresolved. CDR1 and CDR2 from the germline V gene are LNHDA and SQIVND (reference sequence). CDR3 length equals 10 residues. Trimming took 7 bases from V and 5 from J, leaving 2 bases between them. For the CDR3, the DNA is TGTGCCAGTAAGACCGGGGAGCTGTTTTTT. Translating gives CASKTGELFF.

J is TRBJ2-5 and V is TRBV6-1, with 9 bases identical to TRBD2. The length of the CDR3 is 16 residues. V dropped 6 bases and J dropped 4; count of bases not matched to a gene: 12. Germline values: CDR1 MNHNS, CDR2 SASEGT. This CDR3 reads CASSQFLAGVGETQYF. CDR3 coding DNA: TGTGCCAGCAGCCAATTCTTAGCGGGGGTGGGAGAGACCCAGTACTTC.

This clonotype turned up a few times. The DNA of the CDR3 is TGTGCCAGCAGCCTCCCATCCTCTGGGGCCAACGTCCTGACTTTC. It is translated as CASSLPSSGANVLTF. The V and J genes are TRBV28 and TRBJ2-6; D is uncertain. Trimming took 6 bases from V and 0 from J, leaving 9 bases between them. CDR3 length equals 15 residues. Germline CDR1 MDHEN, CDR2 SYDVKM.

The sample holds a few counts of this clonotype. The rearrangement uses TRBV5-1 and TRBJ2-2; TRBD2 matches at 7 bases. The V gene's germline CDR1 is SGHRS and CDR2 YFSETQ. The CDR3 is made up of 16 amino acids. The trim removed 0 bases at V and 4 bases at J, leaving 6 bases unmatched. The CDR3 DNA reads TGCGCCAGCAGCTTGGGAGCGGGAACGGGCACCGGGGAGCTGTTTTTT. Translated: CASSLGAGTGTGELFF.